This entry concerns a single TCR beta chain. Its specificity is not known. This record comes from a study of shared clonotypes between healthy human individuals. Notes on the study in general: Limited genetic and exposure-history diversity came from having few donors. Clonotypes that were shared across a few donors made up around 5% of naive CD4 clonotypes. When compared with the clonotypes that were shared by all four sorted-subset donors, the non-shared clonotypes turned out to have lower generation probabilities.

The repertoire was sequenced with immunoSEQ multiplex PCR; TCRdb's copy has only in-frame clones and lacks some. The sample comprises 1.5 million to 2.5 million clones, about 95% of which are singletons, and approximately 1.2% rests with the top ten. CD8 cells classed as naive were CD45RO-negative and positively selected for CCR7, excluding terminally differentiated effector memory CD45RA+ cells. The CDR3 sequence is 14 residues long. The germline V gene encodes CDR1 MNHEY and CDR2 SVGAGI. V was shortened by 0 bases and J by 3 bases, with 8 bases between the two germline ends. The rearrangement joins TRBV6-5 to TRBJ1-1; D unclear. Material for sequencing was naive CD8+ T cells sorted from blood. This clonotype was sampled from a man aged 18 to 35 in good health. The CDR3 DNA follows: TGTGCCAGCAGTTACTCGAGGAGGGACACTGAAGCTTTCTTT. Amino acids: CASSYSRRDTEAFF.